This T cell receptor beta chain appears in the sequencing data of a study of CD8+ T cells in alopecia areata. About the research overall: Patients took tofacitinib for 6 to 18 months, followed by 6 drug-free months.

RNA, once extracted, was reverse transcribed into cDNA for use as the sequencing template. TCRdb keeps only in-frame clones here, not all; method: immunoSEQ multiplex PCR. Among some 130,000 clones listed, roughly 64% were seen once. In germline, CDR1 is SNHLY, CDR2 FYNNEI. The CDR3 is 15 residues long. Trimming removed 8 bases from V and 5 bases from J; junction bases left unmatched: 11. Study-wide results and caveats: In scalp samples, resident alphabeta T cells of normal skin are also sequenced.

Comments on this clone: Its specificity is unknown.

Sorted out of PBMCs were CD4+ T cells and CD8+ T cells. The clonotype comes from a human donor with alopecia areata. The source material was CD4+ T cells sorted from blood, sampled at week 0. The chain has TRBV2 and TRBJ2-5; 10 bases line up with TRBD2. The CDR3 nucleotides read TGTGCCAGCCGGAAGGAGCGGGGGGGCCAGGAGACCCAGTACTTC. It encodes CASRKERGGQETQYF. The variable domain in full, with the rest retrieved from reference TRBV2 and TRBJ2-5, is EPEVTQTPSHQVTQMGQEVILRCVPISNHLYFYWYRQILGQKVEFLVSFYNNEISEKSEIFDDQFSVERPDGSNFTLKIRSTKLEDSAMYFCASRKERGGQETQYFGPGTRLLVL.